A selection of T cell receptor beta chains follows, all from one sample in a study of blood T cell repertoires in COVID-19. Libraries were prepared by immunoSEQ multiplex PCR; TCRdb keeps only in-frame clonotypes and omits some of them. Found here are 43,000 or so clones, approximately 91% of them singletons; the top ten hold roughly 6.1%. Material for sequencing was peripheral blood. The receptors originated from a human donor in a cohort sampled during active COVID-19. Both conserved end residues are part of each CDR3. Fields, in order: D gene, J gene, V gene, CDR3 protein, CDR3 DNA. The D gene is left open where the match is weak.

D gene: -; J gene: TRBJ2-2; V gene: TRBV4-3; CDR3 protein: CASSVDREVTGELFF; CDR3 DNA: TGCGCCAGCAGCGTTGACAGGGAGGTCACCGGGGAGCTGTTTTTT
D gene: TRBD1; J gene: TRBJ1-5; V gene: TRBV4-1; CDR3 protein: CASSQDGQGGQPQHF; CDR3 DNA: TGCGCCAGCAGCCAGGATGGACAGGGTGGACAGCCCCAGCATTTT
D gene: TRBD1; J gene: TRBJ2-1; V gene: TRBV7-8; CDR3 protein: CASSSGDRAYNEQFF; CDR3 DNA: TGTGCCAGCAGCTCCGGGGACAGGGCCTACAATGAGCAGTTCTTC
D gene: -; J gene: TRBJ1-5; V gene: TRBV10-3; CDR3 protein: CAISESGADQPQHF; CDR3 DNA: TGTGCCATCAGTGAGTCGGGGGCAGATCAGCCCCAGCATTTT
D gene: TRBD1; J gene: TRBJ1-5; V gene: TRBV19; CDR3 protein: CASNTGGWNQPQHF; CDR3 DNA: TGTGCCAGTAACACAGGGGGGTGGAATCAGCCCCAGCATTTT
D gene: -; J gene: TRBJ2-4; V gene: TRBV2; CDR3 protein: CASSEARGIGKNIQYF; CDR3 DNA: TGTGCCAGCAGTGAAGCCCGCGGGATCGGCAAAAACATTCAGTACTTC
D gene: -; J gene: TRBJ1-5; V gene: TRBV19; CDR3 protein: CASSPRHFSSNQPQHF; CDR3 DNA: TGTGCCAGTAGTCCTCGACACTTTTCTAGCAATCAGCCCCAGCATTTT
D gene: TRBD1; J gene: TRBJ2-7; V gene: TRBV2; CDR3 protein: CASSDLSTGGSYEQYF; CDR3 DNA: TGTGCCAGCAGTGACTTGTCGACAGGGGGGTCCTACGAGCAGTACTTC
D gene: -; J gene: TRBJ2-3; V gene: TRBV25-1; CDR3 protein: CASSDHKTQYF; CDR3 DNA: TGTGCCAGCAGTGATCACAAGACGCAGTATTTT
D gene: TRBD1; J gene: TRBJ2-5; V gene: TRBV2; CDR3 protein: CASSGQTKETQYF; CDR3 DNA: TGTGCCAGCTCGGGACAGACGAAAGAGACCCAGTACTTC
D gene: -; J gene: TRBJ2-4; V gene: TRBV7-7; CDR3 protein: CASSLGGQGHWVAKNIQYF; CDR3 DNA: TGTGCCAGCAGCTTAGGGGGCCAGGGCCATTGGGTTGCCAAAAACATTCAGTACTTC
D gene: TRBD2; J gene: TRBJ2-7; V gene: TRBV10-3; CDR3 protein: CAISAGGGRAHEQYF; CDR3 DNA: TGTGCCATCAGTGCCGGGGGCGGGAGGGCTCACGAGCAGTACTTC
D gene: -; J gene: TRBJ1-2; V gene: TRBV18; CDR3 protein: CASSRDFNYGYTF; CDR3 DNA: TGTGCCAGCTCACGGGACTTTAACTATGGCTACACCTTC
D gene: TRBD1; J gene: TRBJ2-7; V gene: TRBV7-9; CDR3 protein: CASSSGQSYEQYF; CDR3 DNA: TGTGCCAGCAGCTCGGGACAGTCCTACGAGCAGTACTTC
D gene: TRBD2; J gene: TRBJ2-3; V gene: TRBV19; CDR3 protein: CASSPSTSASTDTQYF; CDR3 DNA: TGTGCCAGTAGTCCTTCGACTAGCGCGAGCACAGATACGCAGTATTTT
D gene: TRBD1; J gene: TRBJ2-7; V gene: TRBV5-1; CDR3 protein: CASNPGQGYEQYF; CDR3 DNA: TGCGCCAGCAACCCGGGACAGGGCTACGAGCAGTACTTC
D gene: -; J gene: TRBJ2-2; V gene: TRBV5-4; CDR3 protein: CASSNAGINTGELFF; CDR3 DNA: TGTGCCAGCTCGAACGCGGGGATTAACACCGGGGAGCTGTTTTTT